The 12 T cell receptor beta chains in this list originate from one sample, sequenced in a study of neoadjuvant nivolumab and ipilimumab in lung cancer. Method: immunoSEQ multiplex PCR; TCRdb's copy keeps in-frame clones and lacks some. The top ten clones hold approximately 3.5% of a sample with some 50,000 clones, 75% to 90% of them seen once. The specimen comprised blood, sampled before neoadjuvant nivolumab, alone or with ipilimumab. The receptors stem from an adult with non-small cell lung cancer. Some clones in this sample may be carry-over from other donors' samples.

This sequence joins TRBV6-5 and TRBJ2-1; 10 bases line up with TRBD2. Unmatched junction bases numbered 7, after V lost 6 bases and J lost 5 bases. Germline values: CDR1 MNHEY, CDR2 SVGAGI. There are 15 residues in the CDR3. The CDR3 DNA reads as TGTGCCAGCAGAACAGGGACTAGCGACCACAATGAGCAGTTCTTC. Translating gives CASRTGTSDHNEQFF.

The chain joins TRBV7-9 to TRBJ2-6; no clear D. The CDR3 is made up of 14 amino acids. Germline V gives CDR1 SEHNR, CDR2 FQNEAQ (reference sequence). Trimming shortened V by 4 bases and J by 1 base, and 5 bases separated the two germline ends. The CDR3, as DNA: TGTGCCAGCAGCTGGCTATCTGGGGCCAACGTCCTGACTTTC. Translation gives CASSWLSGANVLTF.

The rearrangement uses TRBV4-3 and TRBJ2-5; 16 positions agree with TRBD2. Trimming cost V 3 bases and J 5 bases; bases outside gene matches: 9. CDR1 is LGHNA and CDR2 is YSLEER in the germline V gene. The CDR3 runs to 18 residues. CDR3 nucleotides: TGCGCCAGCAGCCACAATCCGGGACTAGCGGGAGGGGGGGAGACCCAGTACTTC. It encodes CASSHNPGLAGGGETQYF.

This clone was counted once. An end of the junction does not agree with germline; a read error may underlie this. The chain carries TRBV7-2 and TRBJ2-5; the D is unclear. Germline V gene data show CDR1 as SGHTA and CDR2 as FQGNSA. The CDR3 spans 13 residues. The CDR3 DNA sequence: TGTGCCAGCAGCTCCAACTATCAAGGGACCCAGTACTTC. Its protein product is CASSSNYQGTQYF.

This clone showed up just a few times. The chain carries TRBV5-1 and TRBJ2-2; 7 nucleotides align to TRBD1. The CDR3 length is 14 residues. Germline values: CDR1 SGHRS, CDR2 YFSETQ. Trimming at V came to 4 bases and at J to 7 bases, leaving 7 bases not matched to a gene. The DNA of the CDR3 is TGCGCCAGCAGCATAAAGGGGGCTGGCGGGGAGCTGTTTTTT. Encoded protein: CASSIKGAGGELFF.

The rearrangement joins TRBV7-8 to TRBJ2-1, with 11 positions matching TRBD1. Per the germline V gene, CDR1 is SGHVS and CDR2 is FQNEAQ. With V trimmed by 2 bases and J by 2 bases, 2 bases remained unmatched. The CDR3 loop spans 16 amino acids. In DNA form, the CDR3 reads TGTGCCAGCAGCTTACGGGGACAGGGGGCCTACAATGAGCAGTTCTTC. It yields the protein CASSLRGQGAYNEQFF.

V and J are TRBV29-1 and TRBJ2-7, with D perhaps TRBD1 (8 bases). The length of the CDR3 is 14 residues. Per germline, CDR1 SQVTM and CDR2 ANQGSEA. The V gene lost 6 bases and the J gene lost 2 bases, with 17 bases spanning the gap. This CDR3 is CSVAGDRTTYEQYF. The CDR3 DNA sequence: TGCAGCGTGGCGGGGGACAGGACGACCTACGAGCAGTACTTC.

The J gene is TRBJ2-1, the V gene TRBV18; TRBD2 aligns across 7 bases. Germline-derived CDR1 and CDR2 are KGHSH and LQKENI. V shed 0 bases, J shed 7 bases, and the junction held 9 bases outside the gene matches. The CDR3 length is 16 residues. CDR3 loop: CASSPPGEGRGNEQFF. The CDR3 DNA follows: TGTGCCAGCTCACCACCGGGGGAGGGCCGTGGGAATGAGCAGTTCTTC.

The rearrangement uses TRBV18 and TRBJ1-2; D not certain. CDR3 length: 13 residues. CDR1 and CDR2 from the germline V gene are KGHSH and LQKENI. Deletions cut 8 bases from V and 0 bases from J, with 10 bases between. The CDR3 region is CASRTDANYGYTF. As DNA, the CDR3 is TGTGCCAGCAGGACGGACGCTAACTATGGCTACACCTTC. Full variable domain (rest looked up from reference TRBV18 and TRBJ1-2): NAGVMQNPRHLVRRRGQEARLRCSPMKGHSHVYWYRQLPEEGLKFMVYLQKENIIDESGMPKERFSAEFPKEGPSILRIQQVVRGDSAAYFCASRTDANYGYTFGSGTRLTVV.

The chain is built from TRBV19 and TRBJ1-5; D uncertain. V lost 3 bases to trimming and J lost 0 bases, with 9 bases between them. The CDR3 sequence is 15 residues long. The germline gives CDR1 LNHDA, CDR2 SQIVND (reference sequence). Here the CDR3 DNA reads TGTGCCAGTAGTATCGGTGAGCATAGCAATCAGCCCCAGCATTTT. Amino acids: CASSIGEHSNQPQHF. The full variable domain, rest sourced from reference TRBV19 and TRBJ1-5, is DGGITQSPKYLFRKEGQNVTLSCEQNLNHDAMYWYRQDPGQGLRLIYYSQIVNDFQKGDIAEGYSVSREKKESFPLTVTSAQKNPTAFYLCASSIGEHSNQPQHFGDGTRLSIL.

The CDR3 bases are TGTGCCAGCAGCCTTAGGGCGGGGGGGCTGAAGAACACTGAAGCTTTCTTT. This encodes CASSLRAGGLKNTEAFF. This chain links TRBV14 with TRBJ1-1, with D possibly matching TRBD1 (6 bases). V was clipped by 4 bases and J by 1 base, with 19 bases between them. The length of the CDR3 is 17 residues. Germline values: CDR1 SGHDN, CDR2 FVKESK. Looking up the rest from reference TRBV14 and TRBJ1-1 gives the full variable domain: EAGVTQFPSHSVIEKGQTVTLRCDPISGHDNLYWYRRVMGKEIKFLLHFVKESKQDESGMPNNRFLAERTGGTYSTLKVQPAELEDSGVYFCASSLRAGGLKNTEAFFGQGTRLTVV.

The chain joins TRBV30 to TRBJ2-5; D gene uncertain. Trimming pared 3 bases from V and 3 bases from J, leaving 5 bases between. The CDR3 has 11 residues. Looked up from germline, CDR1 is GTSNPN and CDR2 is SVGIG (reference sequence). In DNA, the CDR3 is TGTGCCTGGAGAACAGAAGAGACCCAGTACTTC. Protein product: CAWRTEETQYF.